This entry lists 21 T cell receptor beta chains sequenced from one sample in a study of cytomegalovirus exposure and HLA in healthy donors. The PCR made use of 60 Vbeta and 13 Jbeta primers. Sequencing was performed with immunoSEQ multiplex PCR; in TCRdb, only in-frame clones are kept and a portion is missing. In all, the sample yields more than 25,000 clones. The sequencing sample was made of PBMCs. The receptor set was obtained from a man aged 25-45 years in good health and CMV-seronegative.

V is TRBV6-1 and J is TRBJ1-1; 8 bases line up with TRBD1. Germline loops: CDR1 MNHNS, CDR2 SASEGT. The CDR3 contains 16 residues. The J segment lost 0 bases and the V segment lost 4 bases, leaving 7 bases of the junction unmatched. The CDR3 protein is CASSARDRTMNTEAFF. Written as DNA, the CDR3 is TGTGCCAGCAGTGCTAGGGACAGGACCATGAACACTGAAGCTTTCTTT.

J is TRBJ1-1 and V is TRBV5-1; D is perhaps TRBD1 (5 bases). CDR1 and CDR2 (germline): SGHRS, YFSETQ. The CDR3 has 14 residues. V shed 4 bases and J shed 3 bases, with 13 bases lying between them. The CDR3 DNA reads TGCGCCAGCAGCCCGCAGGGTAGGGACACTGAAGCTTTCTTT. Translation: CASSPQGRDTEAFF.

The chain joins TRBV5-1 to TRBJ2-3, with D tentatively TRBD1 (5 bases). CDR1 SGHRS and CDR2 YFSETQ come from the germline V gene. V lost 1 base and J 0 bases, leaving 15 bases between the germline ends. The CDR3 length is 17 residues. This CDR3 reads CASSLSSGYQSTDTQYF. CDR3 in DNA: TGCGCCAGCAGCTTGAGCTCAGGGTACCAAAGCACAGATACGCAGTATTTT. The whole variable domain, remainder taken from reference TRBV5-1 and TRBJ2-3, is KAGVTQTPRYLIKTRGQQVTLSCSPISGHRSVSWYQQTPGQGLQFLFEYFSETQRNKGNFPGRFSGRQFSNSRSEMNVSTLELGDSALYLCASSLSSGYQSTDTQYFGPGTRLTVL.

This rearrangement joins TRBV7-2 to TRBJ2-3; 10 positions agree with TRBD2. Trimming removed 7 bases from V and 6 bases from J; junction bases left unmatched: 7. The germline gives CDR1 SGHTA, CDR2 FQGNSA. The CDR3 sequence is 14 residues long. CDR3 nucleotide sequence: TGTGCCAGCAACCTAGCGGGAGTGAGGGATACGCAGTATTTT. This encodes CASNLAGVRDTQYF.

This chain's CDR3 is CASSLARGLGNNEQFF. The DNA for the CDR3 is TGCGCCAGCAGCTTGGCGCGAGGGCTGGGCAACAATGAGCAGTTCTTC. The gene calls are TRBV5-1 and TRBJ2-1, with D maybe TRBD2 (5 bases). V lost 0 bases, J lost 5 bases, and 15 bases lay in between. The V gene's germline CDR1 is SGHRS and CDR2 YFSETQ. There are 16 residues in the CDR3. Full variable domain (missing parts from reference TRBV5-1 and TRBJ2-1): KAGVTQTPRYLIKTRGQQVTLSCSPISGHRSVSWYQQTPGQGLQFLFEYFSETQRNKGNFPGRFSGRQFSNSRSEMNVSTLELGDSALYLCASSLARGLGNNEQFFGPGTRLTVL.

The chain uses TRBV6-5 and TRBJ2-1, with 11 bases matching TRBD1. The CDR3 is 16 amino acids. The ends lost 4 bases at V and 4 bases at J; junction bases unmatched: 6. Germline V gene sequence: CDR1 MNHEY, CDR2 SVGAGI. The CDR3 loop is CASSFGTGGTYNEQFF. The CDR3 DNA sequence: TGTGCCAGCAGTTTCGGGACAGGGGGGACTTACAATGAGCAGTTCTTC.

The rearrangement joins TRBV19 to TRBJ1-2, with 9 bases identical to TRBD1. The germline CDR1 and CDR2 sequences are LNHDA and SQIVND (reference sequence). The CDR3 spans 13 residues. The ends lost 7 bases at V and 8 bases at J; junction bases unmatched: 8. The CDR3 nucleotides read TGTGCCAGTAACCTACAGGGGGCAGGCGGCTACACCTTC. It specifies CASNLQGAGGYTF.

The chain carries TRBV4-3 and TRBJ1-1; D call uncertain. Germline loops: CDR1 LGHNA, CDR2 YSLEER. This CDR3 has 14 amino acids. The V gene lost 0 bases and the J gene lost 4 bases, with 9 bases spanning the gap. The CDR3 loop is CASSQEGGSTEAFF. The CDR3 nucleotides are TGCGCCAGCAGCCAAGAAGGAGGGAGCACTGAAGCTTTCTTT.

Comment on this clone: The sample carries other DNA sequences with the same CDR3. The CDR3 spells CASGRGITDTQYF. CDR3 bases: TGTGCCAGCGGGCGGGGCATCACAGATACGCAGTATTTT. V is TRBV27 and J is TRBJ2-3; weak D call: TRBD2 (6 bases). This CDR3 region has 13 residues. Germline V gene sequence: CDR1 MNHEY, CDR2 SMNVEV (reference sequence). Trimming cost V 8 bases and J 2 bases, with 11 bases left between them.

The chain recombines TRBV6-5 with TRBJ1-1; D is perhaps TRBD1 (5 bases). The CDR3 runs to 14 residues. The V end was cut by 6 bases, the J end by 2 bases, with 13 bases between. The germline gives CDR1 MNHEY, CDR2 SVGAGI. Here the CDR3 reads CASSDSPDNTEAFF. The CDR3 DNA reads as TGTGCCAGCAGCGACAGCCCCGATAACACTGAAGCTTTCTTT.

The CDR3 DNA is TGTGCCAGCATACACACAGCATATAATTCACCCCTCCACTTT. Translated: CASIHTAYNSPLHF. The chain uses TRBV2 and TRBJ1-6; D call uncertain. From germline, CDR1 is SNHLY and CDR2 FYNNEI. Trimming took 7 bases from V and 4 from J, leaving 11 bases between them. CDR3 length: 14 residues.

The chain is built from TRBV7-2 and TRBJ1-2; 7 bases line up with TRBD1. Germline CDR1 reads SGHTA; CDR2 reads FQGNSA. V was pared by 5 bases and J by 8 bases, with 8 bases of the junction left unmatched. The CDR3 spans 13 residues. CDR3 in DNA: TGTGCCAGCAGCACCCGACAGGGTGGCGGCTACACCTTC. This sequence encodes CASSTRQGGGYTF. Looking up the rest from reference TRBV7-2 and TRBJ1-2 gives the full variable domain: GAGVSQSPSNKVTEKGKDVELRCDPISGHTALYWYRQSLGQGLEFLIYFQGNSAPDKSGLPSDRFSAERTGGSVSTLTIQRTQQEDSAVYLCASSTRQGGGYTFGSGTRLTVV.

As DNA, the CDR3 is TGTGCCAGCTGGACTAGCGGGAGGGCCCACAATGAGCAGTTCTTC. Its translation: CASWTSGRAHNEQFF. This chain links TRBV6-5 with TRBJ2-1; TRBD2 aligns across 15 bases. There are 15 residues in the CDR3. CDR1 and CDR2 from the germline V gene are MNHEY and SVGAGI. Germline trimming cut 8 bases from V and 5 bases from J; bases unmatched to any gene: 4.

Comment on this clone: The germline gene is not matched at one end of the junction; a read error may be the cause. The CDR3 loop is CASSLGDRPDEQYF. CDR3 DNA sequence: TGTGCCAGCAGCCTAGGGGACAGGCCCGACGAGCAGTACTTC. The V gene is TRBV13, the J gene TRBJ2-7, with TRBD1 matching over 8 bases. CDR3 length: 14 residues. CDR1 PRHDT and CDR2 FYEKMQ come from the germline V gene (reference sequence).

The chain has TRBV7-9 and TRBJ2-7, with TRBD1 identical over 7 bases. The CDR3 is 14 residues long. V shed 5 bases, J shed 2 bases, and the junction held 6 bases outside the gene matches. Germline V gene sequence: CDR1 SEHNR, CDR2 FQNEAQ (reference sequence). The CDR3 DNA follows: TGTGCCAGCAGCCTTTACCAGGGGGCCTACGAGCAGTACTTC. It is translated as CASSLYQGAYEQYF. The full variable domain, in which reference TRBV7-9 and TRBJ2-7 provide the parts outside the CDR3, is DTGVSQNPRHKITKRGQNVTFRCDPISEHNRLYWYRQTLGQGPEFLTYFQNEAQLEKSRLLSDRFSAERPKGSFSTLEIQRTEQGDSAMYLCASSLYQGAYEQYFGPGTRLTVT.

The chain recombines TRBV11-2 with TRBJ2-7, with D possibly being TRBD1 (6 bases). The V end was cut by 2 bases, the J end by 6 bases, with 8 bases between. This CDR3 has 12 residues. Germline assignment: CDR1 SGHAT and CDR2 FQNNGV. The CDR3 DNA reads TGTGCCAGCAGCTTAATCAGGGGCGAGCAGTACTTC. It yields the protein CASSLIRGEQYF.

The chain uses TRBV5-4 and TRBJ2-5; 7 nucleotides agree with TRBD1. Trimming removed 4 bases from V and 3 bases from J; junction bases left unmatched: 3. CDR1 SGHNT and CDR2 YYREEE come from the germline V gene (reference sequence). The length of the CDR3 is 13 residues. CDR3 amino acids: CASSRDREETQYF. As DNA, the CDR3 is TGTGCCAGCAGCCGAGACAGGGAAGAGACCCAGTACTTC.

This rearrangement joins TRBV5-1 to TRBJ1-1; no clear D. This CDR3 comprises 14 residues. With 4 bases removed from V and 3 bases from J, the gap between germline ends came to 13 bases. Germline V gene sequence: CDR1 SGHRS, CDR2 YFSETQ. Here the CDR3 DNA reads TGCGCCAGCAGCAGGGCGGGGTCGGACACTGAAGCTTTCTTT. This encodes CASSRAGSDTEAFF.

V gene TRBV7-2 combines with J gene TRBJ2-5; perhaps TRBD2 as D (6 bases). V lost 5 bases to trimming and J lost 1 base, with 17 bases between them. The CDR3 totals 16 residues. Germline values: CDR1 SGHTA, CDR2 FQGNSA. CDR3 DNA: TGTGCCAGCAGCCCAAGAGTTAGCGGAGTCCAAGAGACCCAGTACTTC. Translating gives CASSPRVSGVQETQYF. Full variable domain (missing parts from reference TRBV7-2 and TRBJ2-5): GAGVSQSPSNKVTEKGKDVELRCDPISGHTALYWYRQSLGQGLEFLIYFQGNSAPDKSGLPSDRFSAERTGGSVSTLTIQRTQQEDSAVYLCASSPRVSGVQETQYFGPGTRLLVL.

CDR3 in DNA: TGTGCCAGCTCACCAGGGACAGCCCTGAACACTGAAGCTTTCTTT. Its translation is CASSPGTALNTEAFF. The chain combines TRBV18 with TRBJ1-1, with TRBD1 matching 7 bases. This CDR3 comprises 15 residues. Losses at the gene ends were 2 bases for V and 0 bases for J; bases not matched to a gene: 3. CDR1 is KGHSH and CDR2 is LQKENI in the germline V gene.

The chain links TRBV7-3 to TRBJ2-1; D ambiguous. Germline V lookup: CDR1 SGHTA, CDR2 FQGTGA. V was shortened by 2 bases and J by 2 bases, with 10 bases between the two germline ends. This CDR3 comprises 15 residues. CDR3: CASSLVVSAYNEQFF. For the CDR3, the DNA is TGTGCCAGCAGCTTAGTCGTGAGCGCCTACAATGAGCAGTTCTTC.